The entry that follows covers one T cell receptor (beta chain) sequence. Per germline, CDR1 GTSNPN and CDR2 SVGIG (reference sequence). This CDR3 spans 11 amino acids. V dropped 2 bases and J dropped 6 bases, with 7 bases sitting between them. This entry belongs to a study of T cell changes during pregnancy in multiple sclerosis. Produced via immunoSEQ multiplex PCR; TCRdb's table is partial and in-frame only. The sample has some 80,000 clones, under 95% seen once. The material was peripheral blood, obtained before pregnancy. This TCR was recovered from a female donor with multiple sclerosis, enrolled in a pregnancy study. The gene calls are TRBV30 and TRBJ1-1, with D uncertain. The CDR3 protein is CAWSQEAEAFF. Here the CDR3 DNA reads TGTGCCTGGAGTCAGGAAGCTGAAGCTTTCTTT.